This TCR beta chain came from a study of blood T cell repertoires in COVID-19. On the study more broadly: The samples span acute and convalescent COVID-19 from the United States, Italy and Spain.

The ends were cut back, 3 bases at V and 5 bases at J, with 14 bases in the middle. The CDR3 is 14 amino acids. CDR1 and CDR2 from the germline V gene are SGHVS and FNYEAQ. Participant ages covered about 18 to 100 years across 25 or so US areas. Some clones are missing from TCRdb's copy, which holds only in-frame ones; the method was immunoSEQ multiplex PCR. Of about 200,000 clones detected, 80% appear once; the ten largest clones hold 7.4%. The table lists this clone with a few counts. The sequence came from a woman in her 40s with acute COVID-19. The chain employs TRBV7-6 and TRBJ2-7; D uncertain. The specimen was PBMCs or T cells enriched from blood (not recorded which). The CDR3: CASSLPGSPHEQYF. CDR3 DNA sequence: TGTGCCAGCAGCTTGCCCGGGTCCCCTCACGAGCAGTACTTC.